Listed below are T cell receptor beta chains from one sample, sequenced in a study of spatial heterogeneity in lung cancer. TCRdb processed the 5' RACE reads anew with MiXCR; each CDR3 protein has one entry. The table lists about 87,000 distinct CDR3 sequences, approximately 19% of them singletons. The specimen was PBMCs, collected at follow-up. Receptor source: a male donor with early-stage non-small cell lung cancer. CDR3s include the opening cysteine and the closing phenylalanine or tryptophan. Clone sizes are given selectively: once, few, many, or a class where the clone is expanded.

V gene: TRBV5-6
CDR3 length: 12
clone size: NA
J gene: TRBJ2-7
CDR3 protein: CASSLGAYEQYF

V gene: TRBV7-6
CDR3 length: 16
clone size: NA
J gene: TRBJ1-6
CDR3 protein: CASSAGTGRINSPLHF

V gene: TRBV19
CDR3 length: 16
clone size: NA
J gene: TRBJ1-5
CDR3 protein: CASSSGIWVSNQPQHF

V gene: TRBV7-9
CDR3 length: 16
clone size: NA
J gene: TRBJ2-3
CDR3 protein: CASSFSMGGPTDTQYF

V gene: TRBV19
CDR3 length: 14
clone size: few
J gene: TRBJ2-2
CDR3 protein: CAVGRQLNTGELFF

V gene: TRBV13
CDR3 length: 19
clone size: NA
J gene: TRBJ2-7
CDR3 protein: CASSSVNRDGLAKGYEQYF

V gene: TRBV20-1
CDR3 length: 15
clone size: NA
J gene: TRBJ2-5
CDR3 protein: CSARAGSGYQETQYF

V gene: TRBV20-1
CDR3 length: 16
clone size: few
J gene: TRBJ2-5
CDR3 protein: CSARDLQREVGETQYF

V gene: TRBV20-1
CDR3 length: 14
clone size: few
J gene: TRBJ1-2
CDR3 protein: CSASESKGGLGYTF

V gene: TRBV12-3/TRBV12-4
CDR3 length: 15
clone size: many
J gene: TRBJ1-5
CDR3 protein: CASRRTGSNNQPQHF

V gene: TRBV2
CDR3 length: 15
clone size: NA
J gene: TRBJ2-1
CDR3 protein: CASRTGLSPSNEQFF

V gene: TRBV5-1
CDR3 length: 14
clone size: few
J gene: TRBJ2-2
CDR3 protein: CASSRDRLTGELFF

V gene: TRBV24-1
CDR3 length: 14
clone size: medium-sized
J gene: TRBJ1-5
CDR3 protein: CATSEDTRNQPQHF

V gene: TRBV5-6
CDR3 length: 16
clone size: few
J gene: TRBJ1-6
CDR3 protein: CASSLEGFRGNSPLHF

V gene: TRBV12-3/TRBV12-4
CDR3 length: 14
clone size: few
J gene: TRBJ2-2
CDR3 protein: CASSFGADTGELFF

V gene: TRBV6-2/TRBV6-3
CDR3 length: 13
clone size: few
J gene: TRBJ1-1
CDR3 protein: CASSYRGSTEAFF

V gene: TRBV6-1
CDR3 length: 14
clone size: few
J gene: TRBJ2-7
CDR3 protein: CASTLGGTVYEQYF

V gene: TRBV4-2
CDR3 length: 16
clone size: few
J gene: TRBJ1-1
CDR3 protein: CASSRTGGRSNTEAFF

V gene: TRBV20-1
CDR3 length: 11
clone size: NA
J gene: TRBJ2-1
CDR3 protein: CSADLGDEQFF

V gene: TRBV6-2/TRBV6-3
CDR3 length: 12
clone size: NA
J gene: TRBJ1-1
CDR3 protein: CASKSVNTEAFF

V gene: TRBV6-2/TRBV6-3
CDR3 length: 13
clone size: NA
J gene: TRBJ2-1
CDR3 protein: CASSRGGLNEQFF

V gene: TRBV7-9
CDR3 length: 18
clone size: once
J gene: TRBJ2-6
CDR3 protein: CASSFSGHRTSGANVLTF

V gene: TRBV20-1
CDR3 length: 13
clone size: NA
J gene: TRBJ2-7
CDR3 protein: CSAVISGTNEQYF

V gene: TRBV12-3/TRBV12-4
CDR3 length: 19
clone size: NA
J gene: TRBJ1-2
CDR3 protein: CASSLWTSAPLNTNYGYTF

V gene: TRBV7-8
CDR3 length: 15
clone size: NA
J gene: TRBJ2-3
CDR3 protein: CASGIYGGVADTQYF

V gene: TRBV20-1
CDR3 length: 14
clone size: few
J gene: TRBJ2-1
CDR3 protein: CSATRLAGNNEQFF

V gene: TRBV29-1
CDR3 length: 15
clone size: few
J gene: TRBJ2-3
CDR3 protein: CSAGTSGRTTDTQYF

V gene: TRBV5-1
CDR3 length: 15
clone size: many
J gene: TRBJ2-1
CDR3 protein: CASSLAAGGTYEQFF

V gene: TRBV30
CDR3 length: 13
clone size: NA
J gene: TRBJ2-5
CDR3 protein: CAWRSGVVAAQYF

V gene: TRBV23-1
CDR3 length: 17
clone size: many
J gene: TRBJ1-6
CDR3 protein: CASRKADRGWDNSPLHF

V gene: TRBV7-7
CDR3 length: 16
clone size: few
J gene: TRBJ1-1
CDR3 protein: CASSYGQGSKNTEAFF

V gene: TRBV7-2
CDR3 length: 15
clone size: few
J gene: TRBJ1-3
CDR3 protein: CASSAQGAYGNTIYF

V gene: TRBV28
CDR3 length: 16
clone size: many
J gene: TRBJ1-2
CDR3 protein: CASSLTGGLVVYGYTF

V gene: TRBV6-5
CDR3 length: 16
clone size: many
J gene: TRBJ2-3
CDR3 protein: CASSYSTGAVADTQYF

V gene: TRBV7-9
CDR3 length: 15
clone size: NA
J gene: TRBJ1-2
CDR3 protein: CASSLGGRENYGYTF

V gene: TRBV20-1
CDR3 length: 14
clone size: few
J gene: TRBJ1-6
CDR3 protein: CSAMGTAYNSPLHF

V gene: TRBV20-1
CDR3 length: 14
clone size: NA
J gene: TRBJ2-7
CDR3 protein: CSARREVAPHEQYF

V gene: TRBV19
CDR3 length: 13
clone size: NA
J gene: TRBJ2-1
CDR3 protein: CASSSRLNNEQFF

V gene: TRBV9
CDR3 length: 18
clone size: many
J gene: TRBJ2-6
CDR3 protein: CASSVGVTLISGANVLTF

V gene: TRBV7-2
CDR3 length: 14
clone size: NA
J gene: TRBJ2-2
CDR3 protein: CASSPDPSYGELFF

V gene: TRBV2
CDR3 length: 12
clone size: NA
J gene: TRBJ2-5
CDR3 protein: CASGTLQETQYF

V gene: TRBV29-1
CDR3 length: 14
clone size: NA
J gene: TRBJ1-5
CDR3 protein: CSVVDRQSNQPQHF

V gene: TRBV5-1
CDR3 length: 14
clone size: few
J gene: TRBJ1-1
CDR3 protein: CASSWNRKNTEAFF

V gene: TRBV20-1
CDR3 length: 14
clone size: few
J gene: TRBJ2-3
CDR3 protein: CSARDMESTDTQYF

V gene: TRBV2
CDR3 length: 14
clone size: NA
J gene: TRBJ1-1
CDR3 protein: CASSGDNLLGEAFF

V gene: TRBV29-1
CDR3 length: 14
clone size: few
J gene: TRBJ2-6
CDR3 protein: CSVTRTEGANVLTF

V gene: TRBV20-1
CDR3 length: 14
clone size: NA
J gene: TRBJ2-6
CDR3 protein: CSARDRPGANVLTF

V gene: TRBV11-2
CDR3 length: 15
clone size: NA
J gene: TRBJ2-7
CDR3 protein: CASRARGTGPYEQYF

V gene: TRBV29-1
CDR3 length: 11
clone size: NA
J gene: TRBJ2-1
CDR3 protein: CSATGGSEQFF

V gene: TRBV7-2
CDR3 length: 12
clone size: NA
J gene: TRBJ2-1
CDR3 protein: CASSSGVNEQFF

V gene: TRBV5-1
CDR3 length: 16
clone size: NA
J gene: TRBJ2-6
CDR3 protein: CASSLGGNSGANVLTF

V gene: TRBV6-5
CDR3 length: 14
clone size: few
J gene: TRBJ1-3
CDR3 protein: CASNRQLSGNTIYF

V gene: TRBV6-6
CDR3 length: 17
clone size: NA
J gene: TRBJ2-5
CDR3 protein: CASRTTSRASGRETQYF

V gene: TRBV5-4
CDR3 length: 14
clone size: once
J gene: TRBJ1-6
CDR3 protein: CASSLDRGSSPLHF

V gene: TRBV3-1
CDR3 length: 15
clone size: NA
J gene: TRBJ2-1
CDR3 protein: CASSQAGGRNNEQFF

V gene: TRBV4-2
CDR3 length: 13
clone size: NA
J gene: TRBJ1-2
CDR3 protein: CASSQDGDYGYTF

V gene: TRBV6-5
CDR3 length: 16
clone size: few
J gene: TRBJ1-4
CDR3 protein: CASSYSWGGTDEKLFF